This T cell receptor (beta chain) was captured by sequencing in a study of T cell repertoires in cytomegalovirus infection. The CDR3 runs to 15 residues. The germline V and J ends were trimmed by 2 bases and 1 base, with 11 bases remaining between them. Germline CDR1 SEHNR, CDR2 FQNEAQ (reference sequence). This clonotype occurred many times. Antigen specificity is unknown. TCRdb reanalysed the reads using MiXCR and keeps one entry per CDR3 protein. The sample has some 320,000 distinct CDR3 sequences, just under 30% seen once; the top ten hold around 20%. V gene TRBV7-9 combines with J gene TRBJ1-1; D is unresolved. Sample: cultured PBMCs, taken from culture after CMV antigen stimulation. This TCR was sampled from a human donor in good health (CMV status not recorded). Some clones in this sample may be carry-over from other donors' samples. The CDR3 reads CASSLLSGENTEAFF. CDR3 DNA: TGTGCCAGCAGCTTACTGTCCGGGGAGAACACTGAAGCTTTCTTT.